This T cell receptor (beta chain) emerged from a study of monozygotic twins with inflammatory bowel disease. Study conclusions and caveats: Clonotype overlap with others was lower in IBD patients than in healthy twins, a difference that was greatest with disease activity.

Total RNA, at around 3,800 ng, went into every TCR library. TCRdb reworked the 5' RACE reads into one entry per CDR3 protein, no DNA. In total, the table holds 440,000 or so distinct CDR3 sequences. Germline assignment: CDR1 SEHNR and CDR2 FQNEAQ (reference sequence). There are 16 residues in the CDR3. A note on this clonotype: The target antigen is unknown.

The V call is TRBV7-9, the J call TRBJ1-1; TCRdb picks TRBD1, but there is no DNA to check that call. Sequencing was performed on blood. The receptor comes from a human donor with ulcerative colitis or Crohn's disease, or a healthy co-twin of an affected twin (not recorded which). CDR3 residues: CASSPPGQGKNTEAFF.